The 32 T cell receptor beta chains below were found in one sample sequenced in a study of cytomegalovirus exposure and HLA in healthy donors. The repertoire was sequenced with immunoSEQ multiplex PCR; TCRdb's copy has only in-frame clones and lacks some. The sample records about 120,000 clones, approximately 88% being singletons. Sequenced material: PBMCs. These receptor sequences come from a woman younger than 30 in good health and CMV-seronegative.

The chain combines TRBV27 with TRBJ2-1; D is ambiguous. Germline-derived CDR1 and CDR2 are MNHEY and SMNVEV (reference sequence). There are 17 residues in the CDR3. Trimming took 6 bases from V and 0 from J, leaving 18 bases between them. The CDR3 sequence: CASSPSLIVSSYNEQFF. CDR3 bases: TGTGCCAGCAGCCCCTCCCTCATAGTGAGCTCCTACAATGAGCAGTTCTTC.

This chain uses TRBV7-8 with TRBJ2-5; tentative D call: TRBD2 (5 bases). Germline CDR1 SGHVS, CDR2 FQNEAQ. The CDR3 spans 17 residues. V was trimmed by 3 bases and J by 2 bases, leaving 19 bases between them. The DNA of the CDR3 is TGTGCCAGCAGCTTCCTCAAGGCGGGTCGGGGTCAAGAGACCCAGTACTTC. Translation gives CASSFLKAGRGQETQYF.

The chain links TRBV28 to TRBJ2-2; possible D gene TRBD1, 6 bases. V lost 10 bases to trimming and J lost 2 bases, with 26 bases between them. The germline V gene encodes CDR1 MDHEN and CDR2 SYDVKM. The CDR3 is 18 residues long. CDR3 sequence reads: CAIANQQGPKLNTGELFF. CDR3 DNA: TGTGCCATCGCGAACCAACAGGGACCGAAACTCAACACCGGGGAGCTGTTTTTT.

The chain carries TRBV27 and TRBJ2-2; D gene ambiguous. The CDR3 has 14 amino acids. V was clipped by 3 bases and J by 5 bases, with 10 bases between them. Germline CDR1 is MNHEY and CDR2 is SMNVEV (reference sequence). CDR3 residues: CASSLPSRTGELFF. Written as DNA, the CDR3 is TGTGCCAGCAGTTTGCCCTCTAGGACCGGGGAGCTGTTTTTT.

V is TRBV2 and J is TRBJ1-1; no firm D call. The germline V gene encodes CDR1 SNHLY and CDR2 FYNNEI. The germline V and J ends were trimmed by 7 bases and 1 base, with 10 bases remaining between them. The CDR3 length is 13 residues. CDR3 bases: TGTGCCAGCAATCCCGTCAGGAACACTGAAGCTTTCTTT. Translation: CASNPVRNTEAFF.

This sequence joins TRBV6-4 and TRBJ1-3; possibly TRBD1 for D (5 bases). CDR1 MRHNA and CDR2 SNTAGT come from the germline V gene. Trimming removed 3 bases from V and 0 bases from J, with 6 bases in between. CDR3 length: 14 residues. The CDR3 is CASSEDNSGNTIYF. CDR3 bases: TGTGCCAGCAGTGAGGACAACTCTGGAAACACCATATATTTT.

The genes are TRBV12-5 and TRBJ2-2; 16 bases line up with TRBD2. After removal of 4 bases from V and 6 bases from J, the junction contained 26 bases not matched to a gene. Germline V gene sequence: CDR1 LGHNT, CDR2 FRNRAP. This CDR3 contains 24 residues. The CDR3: CASGSLYNQPGTSGRAEGAGELFF. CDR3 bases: TGTGCTAGTGGTTCCCTGTACAATCAACCCGGGACTAGCGGGAGGGCGGAAGGGGCCGGGGAGCTGTTTTTT. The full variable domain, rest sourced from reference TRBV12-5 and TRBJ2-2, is DARVTQTPRHKVTEMGQEVTMRCQPILGHNTVFWYRQTMMQGLELLAYFRNRAPLDDSGMPKDRFSAEMPDATLATLKIQPSEPRDSAVYFCASGSLYNQPGTSGRAEGAGELFFGEGSRLTVL.

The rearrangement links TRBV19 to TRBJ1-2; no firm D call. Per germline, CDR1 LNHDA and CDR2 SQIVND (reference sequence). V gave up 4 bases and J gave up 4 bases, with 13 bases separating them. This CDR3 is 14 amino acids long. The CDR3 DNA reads TGTGCCAGTAGTAACCGGGCCCTAGCCTATGGCTACACCTTC. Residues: CASSNRALAYGYTF.

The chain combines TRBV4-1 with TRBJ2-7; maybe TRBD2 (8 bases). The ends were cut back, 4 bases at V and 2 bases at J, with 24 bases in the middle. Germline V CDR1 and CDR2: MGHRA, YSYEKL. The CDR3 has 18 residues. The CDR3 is CASSLSGGGLAGPYEQYF. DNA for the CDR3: TGCGCCAGCAGCCTTAGCGGAGGGGGCCTAGCGGGCCCCTACGAGCAGTACTTC.

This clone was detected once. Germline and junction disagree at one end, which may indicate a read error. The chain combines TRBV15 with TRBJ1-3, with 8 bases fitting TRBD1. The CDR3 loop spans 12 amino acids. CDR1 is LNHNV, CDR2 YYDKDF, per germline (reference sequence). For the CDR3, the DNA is TGTGCCACCGGCAGGCCGACAGGGGACATATATTTT. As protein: CATGRPTGDIYF.

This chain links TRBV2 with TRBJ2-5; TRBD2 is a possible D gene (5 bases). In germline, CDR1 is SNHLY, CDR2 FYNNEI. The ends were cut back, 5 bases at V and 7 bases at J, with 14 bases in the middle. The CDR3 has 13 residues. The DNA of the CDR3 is TGTGCCAGCAGTCCGGCACCCCGGGGGACCCAGTACTTC. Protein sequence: CASSPAPRGTQYF.

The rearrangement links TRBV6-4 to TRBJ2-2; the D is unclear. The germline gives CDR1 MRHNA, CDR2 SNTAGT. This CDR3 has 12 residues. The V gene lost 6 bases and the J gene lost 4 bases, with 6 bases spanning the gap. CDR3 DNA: TGTGCCAGCAGCCCGTCCACCGGGGAGCTGTTTTTT. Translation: CASSPSTGELFF.

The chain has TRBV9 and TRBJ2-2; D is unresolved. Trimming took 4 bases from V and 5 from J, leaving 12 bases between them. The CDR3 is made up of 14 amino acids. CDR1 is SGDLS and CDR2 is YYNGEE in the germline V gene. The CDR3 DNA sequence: TGTGCCAGCAGCCCAGTCGCCGGGACCGGGGAGCTGTTTTTT. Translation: CASSPVAGTGELFF.

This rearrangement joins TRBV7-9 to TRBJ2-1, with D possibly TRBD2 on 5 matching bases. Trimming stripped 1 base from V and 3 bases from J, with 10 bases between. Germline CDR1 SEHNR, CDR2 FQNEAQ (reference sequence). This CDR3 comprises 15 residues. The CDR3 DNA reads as TGTGCCAGCAGCTTAGGGCGGGCCGTCTACAATGAGCAGTTCTTC. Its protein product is CASSLGRAVYNEQFF.

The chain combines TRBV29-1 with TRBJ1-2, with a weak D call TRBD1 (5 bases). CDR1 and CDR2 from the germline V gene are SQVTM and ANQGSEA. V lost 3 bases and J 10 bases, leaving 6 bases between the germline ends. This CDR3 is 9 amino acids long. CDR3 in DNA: TGCAGCGTTGACAGGGACTACACCTTC. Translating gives CSVDRDYTF. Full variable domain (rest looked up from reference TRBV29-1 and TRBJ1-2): SAVISQKPSRDICQRGTSLTIQCQVDSQVTMMFWYRQQPGQSLTLIATANQGSEATYESGFVIDKFPISRPNLTFSTLTVSNMSPEDSSIYLCSVDRDYTFGSGTRLTVV.

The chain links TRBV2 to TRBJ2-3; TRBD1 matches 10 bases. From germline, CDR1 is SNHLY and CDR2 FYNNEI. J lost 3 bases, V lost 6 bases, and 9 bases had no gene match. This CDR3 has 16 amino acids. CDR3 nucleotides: TGTGCCAGCAGCGAAAGACAGGGGGCGCGAACAGATACGCAGTATTTT. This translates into CASSERQGARTDTQYF.

This chain's CDR3 is CASSSSGLAGGNEQFF. CDR3 sequence (DNA): TGCGCCAGCAGCTCATCCGGACTAGCGGGAGGGAATGAGCAGTTCTTC. The gene calls are TRBV5-1 and TRBJ2-1; 15 bases map to TRBD2. Trimming cost V 3 bases and J 7 bases; bases outside gene matches: 5. The CDR3 consists of 16 residues. Germline V CDR1 and CDR2: SGHRS, YFSETQ.

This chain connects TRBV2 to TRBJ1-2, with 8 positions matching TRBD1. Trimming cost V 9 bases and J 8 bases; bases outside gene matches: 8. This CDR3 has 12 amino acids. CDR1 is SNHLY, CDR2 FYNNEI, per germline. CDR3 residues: CASQQGEEGYTF. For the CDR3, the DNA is TGTGCCAGTCAACAGGGGGAGGAAGGCTACACCTTC. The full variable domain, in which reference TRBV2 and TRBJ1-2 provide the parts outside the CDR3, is EPEVTQTPSHQVTQMGQEVILRCVPISNHLYFYWYRQILGQKVEFLVSFYNNEISEKSEIFDDQFSVERPDGSNFTLKIRSTKLEDSAMYFCASQQGEEGYTFGSGTRLTVV.

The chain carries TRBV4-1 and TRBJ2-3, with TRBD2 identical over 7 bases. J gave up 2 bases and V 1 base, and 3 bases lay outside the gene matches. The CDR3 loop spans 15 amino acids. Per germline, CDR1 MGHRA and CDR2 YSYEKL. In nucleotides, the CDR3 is TGCGCCAGCAGCCAAGGAGGGACTACCACAGATACGCAGTATTTT. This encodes CASSQGGTTTDTQYF.

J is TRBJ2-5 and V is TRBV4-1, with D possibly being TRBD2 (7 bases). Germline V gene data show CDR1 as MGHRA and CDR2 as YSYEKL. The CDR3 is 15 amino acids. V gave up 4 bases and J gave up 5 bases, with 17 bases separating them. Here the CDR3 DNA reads TGCGCCAGCAGCCCCCCGGGCGGGGGCCGGGAGACCCAGTACTTC. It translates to CASSPPGGGRETQYF.

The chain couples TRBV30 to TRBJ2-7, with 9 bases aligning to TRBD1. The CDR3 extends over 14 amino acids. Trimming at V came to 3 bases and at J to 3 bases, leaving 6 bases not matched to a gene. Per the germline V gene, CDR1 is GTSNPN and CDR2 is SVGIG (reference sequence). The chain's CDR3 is CAWSAGTGFYEQYF. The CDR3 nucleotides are TGTGCCTGGAGCGCCGGGACAGGGTTCTACGAGCAGTACTTC.

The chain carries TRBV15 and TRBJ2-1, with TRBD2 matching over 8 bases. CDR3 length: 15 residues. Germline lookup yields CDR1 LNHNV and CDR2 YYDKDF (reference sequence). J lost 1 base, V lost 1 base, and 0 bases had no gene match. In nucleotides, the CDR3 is TGTGCCACCAGCAGAGGACTAGCGTCCTACAATGAGCAGTTCTTC. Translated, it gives CATSRGLASYNEQFF. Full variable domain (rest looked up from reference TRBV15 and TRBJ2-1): DAMVIQNPRYQVTQFGKPVTLSCSQTLNHNVMYWYQQKSSQAPKLLFHYYDKDFNNEADTPDNFQSRRPNTSFCFLDIRSPGLGDTAMYLCATSRGLASYNEQFFGPGTRLTVL.

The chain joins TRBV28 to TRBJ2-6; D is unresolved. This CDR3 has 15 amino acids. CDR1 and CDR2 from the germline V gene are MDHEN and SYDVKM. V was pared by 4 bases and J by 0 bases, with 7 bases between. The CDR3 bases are TGTGCCAGCAGTTCACACAGCTCTGGGGCCAACGTCCTGACTTTC. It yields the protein CASSSHSSGANVLTF.

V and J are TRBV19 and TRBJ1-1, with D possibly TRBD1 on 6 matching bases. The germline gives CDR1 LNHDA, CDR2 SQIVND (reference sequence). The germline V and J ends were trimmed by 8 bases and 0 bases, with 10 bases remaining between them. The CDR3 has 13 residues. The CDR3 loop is CASGQSMNTEAFF. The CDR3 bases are TGTGCCAGTGGACAGAGCATGAACACTGAAGCTTTCTTT.

CDR3 sequence: CASSLAAGVRDEQFF. The CDR3 region has the DNA TGTGCCAGCAGCTTAGCGGCCGGGGTTCGGGATGAGCAGTTCTTC. The chain carries TRBV7-2 and TRBJ2-1; tentatively, D is TRBD2 (5 bases). V was shortened by 0 bases and J by 8 bases, with 14 bases between the two germline ends. The V gene's germline CDR1 is SGHTA and CDR2 FQGNSA. The CDR3 loop spans 15 amino acids.

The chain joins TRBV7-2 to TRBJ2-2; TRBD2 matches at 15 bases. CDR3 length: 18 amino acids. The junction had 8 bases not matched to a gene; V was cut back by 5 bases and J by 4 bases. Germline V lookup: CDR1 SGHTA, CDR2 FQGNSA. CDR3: CASSPRTSGRGGTGELFF. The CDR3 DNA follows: TGTGCCAGCAGCCCCAGGACTAGCGGGAGGGGAGGCACCGGGGAGCTGTTTTTT.

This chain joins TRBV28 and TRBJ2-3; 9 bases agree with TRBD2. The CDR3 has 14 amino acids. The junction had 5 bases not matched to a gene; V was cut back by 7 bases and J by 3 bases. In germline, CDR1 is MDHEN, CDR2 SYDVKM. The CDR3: CASTSSGITDTQYF. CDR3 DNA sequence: TGTGCCAGCACGTCTAGCGGGATTACAGATACGCAGTATTTT.

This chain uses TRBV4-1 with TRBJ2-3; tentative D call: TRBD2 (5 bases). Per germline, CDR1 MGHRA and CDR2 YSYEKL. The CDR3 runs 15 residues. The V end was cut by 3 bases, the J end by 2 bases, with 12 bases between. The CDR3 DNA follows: TGCGCCAGCAGCCATATCTACCGGGACACAGATACGCAGTATTTT. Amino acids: CASSHIYRDTDTQYF.

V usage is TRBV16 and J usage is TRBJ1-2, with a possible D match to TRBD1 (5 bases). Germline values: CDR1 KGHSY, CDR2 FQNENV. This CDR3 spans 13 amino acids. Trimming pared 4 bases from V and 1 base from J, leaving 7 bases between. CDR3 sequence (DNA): TGTGCCAGCAGCCGACAGAATAACTATGGCTACACCTTC. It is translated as CASSRQNNYGYTF.

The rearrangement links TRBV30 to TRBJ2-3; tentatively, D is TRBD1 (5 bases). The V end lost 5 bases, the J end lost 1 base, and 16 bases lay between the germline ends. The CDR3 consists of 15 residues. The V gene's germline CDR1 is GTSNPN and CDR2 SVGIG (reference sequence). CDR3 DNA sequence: TGTGCCTGGCGATACAGGATTAGGGGCACAGATACGCAGTATTTT. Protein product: CAWRYRIRGTDTQYF.

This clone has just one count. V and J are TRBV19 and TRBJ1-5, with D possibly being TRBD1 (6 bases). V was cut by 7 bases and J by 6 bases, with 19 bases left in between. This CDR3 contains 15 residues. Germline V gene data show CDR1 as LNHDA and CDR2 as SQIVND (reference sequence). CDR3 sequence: CASTRTTGFSQPQHF. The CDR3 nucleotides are TGTGCCAGTACCCGAACCACAGGGTTCTCTCAGCCCCAGCATTTT.

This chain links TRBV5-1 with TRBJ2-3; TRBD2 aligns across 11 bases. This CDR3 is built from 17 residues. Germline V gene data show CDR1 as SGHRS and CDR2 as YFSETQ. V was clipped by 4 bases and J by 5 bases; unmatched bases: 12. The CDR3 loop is CASSPLAGGMGGDTQYF. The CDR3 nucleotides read TGCGCCAGCAGCCCGCTAGCGGGAGGCATGGGGGGAGATACGCAGTATTTT.